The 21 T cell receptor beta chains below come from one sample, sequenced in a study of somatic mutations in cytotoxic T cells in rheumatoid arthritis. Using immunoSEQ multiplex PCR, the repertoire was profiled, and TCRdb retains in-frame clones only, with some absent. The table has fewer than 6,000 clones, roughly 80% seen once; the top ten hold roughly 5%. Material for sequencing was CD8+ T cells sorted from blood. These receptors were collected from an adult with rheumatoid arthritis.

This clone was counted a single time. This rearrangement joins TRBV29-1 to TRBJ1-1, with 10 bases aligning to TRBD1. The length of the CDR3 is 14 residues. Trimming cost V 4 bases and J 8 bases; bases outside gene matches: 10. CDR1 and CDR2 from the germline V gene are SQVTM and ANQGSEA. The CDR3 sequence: CSVGTTGGWGEAFF. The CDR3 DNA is TGCAGCGTTGGGACGACAGGGGGCTGGGGGGAAGCTTTCTTT. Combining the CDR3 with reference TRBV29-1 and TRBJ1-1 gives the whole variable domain SAVISQKPSRDICQRGTSLTIQCQVDSQVTMMFWYRQQPGQSLTLIATANQGSEATYESGFVIDKFPISRPNLTFSTLTVSNMSPEDSSIYLCSVGTTGGWGEAFFGQGTRLTVV.

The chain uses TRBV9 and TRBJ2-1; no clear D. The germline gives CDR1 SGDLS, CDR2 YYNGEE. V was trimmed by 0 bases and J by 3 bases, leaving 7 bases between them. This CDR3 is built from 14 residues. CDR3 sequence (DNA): TGTGCCAGCAGCGTAGGGGCAGACTACAATGAGCAGTTCTTC. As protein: CASSVGADYNEQFF.

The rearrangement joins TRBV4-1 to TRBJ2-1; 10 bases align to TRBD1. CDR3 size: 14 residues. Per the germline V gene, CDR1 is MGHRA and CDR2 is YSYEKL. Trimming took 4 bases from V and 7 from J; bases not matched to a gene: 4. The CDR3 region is CASSPSDRGNEQFF. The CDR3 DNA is TGCGCCAGCAGCCCGTCGGACAGGGGGAATGAGCAGTTCTTC.

The CDR3 nucleotides read TGTGCCAGCAGTCCACTTGGGGTCTACAATGAGCAGTTCTTC. This encodes CASSPLGVYNEQFF. This chain connects TRBV27 to TRBJ2-1; D unresolved. The CDR3 runs to 14 residues. In germline, CDR1 is MNHEY, CDR2 SMNVEV (reference sequence). Trimming left V 5 bases short and J 3 bases short, with 11 bases between.

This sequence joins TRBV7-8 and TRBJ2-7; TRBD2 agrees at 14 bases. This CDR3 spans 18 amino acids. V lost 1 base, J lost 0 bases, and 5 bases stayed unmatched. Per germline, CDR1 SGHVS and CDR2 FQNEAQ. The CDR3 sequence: CASSLDRTSGRSSYEQYF. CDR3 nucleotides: TGTGCCAGCAGCTTAGATCGGACTAGCGGGAGGAGCTCCTACGAGCAGTACTTC. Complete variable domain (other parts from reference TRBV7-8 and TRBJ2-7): GAGVSQSPRYKVAKRGQDVALRCDPISGHVSLFWYQQALGQGPEFLTYFQNEAQLDKSGLPSDRFFAERPEGSVSTLKIQRTQQEDSAVYLCASSLDRTSGRSSYEQYFGPGTRLTVT.

The DNA for the CDR3 is TGTGCCAGCAGTGAATGGACTAGCGGATACAATGAGCAGTTCTTC. It yields the protein CASSEWTSGYNEQFF. The chain couples TRBV25-1 to TRBJ2-1; 10 bases are a match to TRBD2. Unmatched junction bases numbered 1, after V lost 1 base and J lost 4 bases. The CDR3 extends over 15 amino acids. Germline V gene data show CDR1 as MGHDK and CDR2 as SYGVNS.

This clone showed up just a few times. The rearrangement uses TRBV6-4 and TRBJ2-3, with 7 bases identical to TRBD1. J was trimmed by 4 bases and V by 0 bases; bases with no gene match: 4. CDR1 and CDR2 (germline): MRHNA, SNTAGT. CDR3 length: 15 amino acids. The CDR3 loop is CASSDSSTGSDTQYF. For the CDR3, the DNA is TGTGCCAGCAGTGACTCTTCGACAGGGTCAGATACGCAGTATTTT.

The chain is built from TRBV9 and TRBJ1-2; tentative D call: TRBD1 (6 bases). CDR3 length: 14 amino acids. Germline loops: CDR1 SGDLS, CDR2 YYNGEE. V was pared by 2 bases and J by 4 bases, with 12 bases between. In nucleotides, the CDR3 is TGTGCCAGCAGCGTCAGGGACACCCTCTATGGCTACACCTTC. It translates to CASSVRDTLYGYTF.

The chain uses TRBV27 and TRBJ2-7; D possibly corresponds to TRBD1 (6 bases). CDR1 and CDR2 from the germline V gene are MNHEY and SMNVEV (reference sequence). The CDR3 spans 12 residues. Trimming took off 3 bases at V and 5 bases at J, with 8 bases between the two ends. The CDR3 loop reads CASSFRGNEQYF. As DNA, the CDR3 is TGTGCCAGCAGTTTTAGGGGGAACGAGCAGTACTTC.

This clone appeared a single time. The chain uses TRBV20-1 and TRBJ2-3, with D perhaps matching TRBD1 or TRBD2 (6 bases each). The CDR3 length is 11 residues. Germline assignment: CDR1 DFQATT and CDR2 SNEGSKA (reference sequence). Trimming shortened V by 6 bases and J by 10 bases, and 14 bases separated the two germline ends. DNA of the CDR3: TGCAGTGCCCGGCCCCGGGGGCCGCAGTATTTT. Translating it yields CSARPRGPQYF.

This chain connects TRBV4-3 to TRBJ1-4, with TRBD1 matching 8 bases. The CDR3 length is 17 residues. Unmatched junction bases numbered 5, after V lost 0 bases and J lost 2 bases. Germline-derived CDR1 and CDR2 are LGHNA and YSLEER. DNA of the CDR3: TGCGCCAGCAGCCAAGACCCAGGGGGCACCACTAATGAAAAACTGTTTTTT. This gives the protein CASSQDPGGTTNEKLFF.

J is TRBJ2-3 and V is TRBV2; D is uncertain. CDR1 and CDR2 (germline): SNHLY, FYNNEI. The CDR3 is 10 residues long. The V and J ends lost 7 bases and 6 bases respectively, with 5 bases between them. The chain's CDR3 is CASMADTQYF. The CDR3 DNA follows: TGTGCCAGCATGGCCGATACGCAGTATTTT.

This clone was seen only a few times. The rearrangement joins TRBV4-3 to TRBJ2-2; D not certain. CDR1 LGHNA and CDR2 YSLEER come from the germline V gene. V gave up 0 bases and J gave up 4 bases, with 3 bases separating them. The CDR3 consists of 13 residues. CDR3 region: CASSQDATGELFF. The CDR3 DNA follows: TGCGCCAGCAGCCAAGATGCCACCGGGGAGCTGTTTTTT.

The CDR3 coding sequence is TGCGCCAGCAGTGGAGACAGGGCTAATGAAAAACTGTTTTTT. The encoded protein is CASSGDRANEKLFF. J is TRBJ1-4 and V is TRBV10-1; 7 bases align to TRBD1. J was trimmed by 3 bases and V by 4 bases; bases with no gene match: 2. Germline V gives CDR1 WNHNN, CDR2 SYGVQD (reference sequence). The CDR3 spans 14 residues.

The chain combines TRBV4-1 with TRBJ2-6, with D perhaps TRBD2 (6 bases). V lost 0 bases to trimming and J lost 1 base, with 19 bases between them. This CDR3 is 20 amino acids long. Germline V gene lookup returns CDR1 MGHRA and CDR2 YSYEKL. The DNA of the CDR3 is TGCGCCAGCAGCCAAGATTTAGCATATATGGAGGGGTCTGGGGCCAACGTCCTGACTTTC. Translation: CASSQDLAYMEGSGANVLTF.

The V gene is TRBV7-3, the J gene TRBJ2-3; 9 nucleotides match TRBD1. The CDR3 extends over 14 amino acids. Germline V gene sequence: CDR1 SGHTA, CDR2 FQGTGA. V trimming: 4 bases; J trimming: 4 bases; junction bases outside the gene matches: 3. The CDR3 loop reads CASSSGQGPDTQYF. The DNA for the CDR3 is TGTGCCAGCAGCTCAGGACAGGGGCCAGATACGCAGTATTTT.

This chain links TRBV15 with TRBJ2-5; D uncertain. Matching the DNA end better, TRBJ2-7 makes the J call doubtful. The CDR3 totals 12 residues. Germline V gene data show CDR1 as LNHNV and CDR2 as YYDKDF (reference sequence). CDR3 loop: CATSRDTYEQYF. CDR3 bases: TGTGCCACCAGCAGGGATACCTACGAGCAGTACTTC.

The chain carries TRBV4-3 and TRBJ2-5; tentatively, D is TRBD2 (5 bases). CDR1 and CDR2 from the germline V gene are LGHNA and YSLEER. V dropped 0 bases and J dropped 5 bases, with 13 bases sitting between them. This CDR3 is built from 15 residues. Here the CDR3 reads CASSQDEGRRETQYF. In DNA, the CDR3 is TGCGCCAGCAGCCAAGACGAGGGCAGAAGGGAGACCCAGTACTTC.

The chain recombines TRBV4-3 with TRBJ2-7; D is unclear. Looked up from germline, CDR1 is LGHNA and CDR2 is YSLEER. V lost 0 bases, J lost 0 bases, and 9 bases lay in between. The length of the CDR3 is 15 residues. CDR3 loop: CASSQDMGSSYEQYF. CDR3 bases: TGCGCCAGCAGCCAAGACATGGGCTCCTCCTACGAGCAGTACTTC.

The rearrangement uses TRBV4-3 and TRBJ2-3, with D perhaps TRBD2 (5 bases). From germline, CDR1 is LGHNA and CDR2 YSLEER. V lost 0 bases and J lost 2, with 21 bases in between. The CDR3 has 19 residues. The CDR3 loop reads CASSQDPTSGSSITDTQYF. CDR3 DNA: TGCGCCAGCAGCCAAGATCCCACCTCGGGGTCCAGCATCACAGATACGCAGTATTTT.

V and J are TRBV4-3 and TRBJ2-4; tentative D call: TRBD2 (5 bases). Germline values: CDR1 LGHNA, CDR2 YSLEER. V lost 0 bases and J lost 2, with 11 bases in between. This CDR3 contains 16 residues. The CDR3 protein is CASSQDAIGTKNIQYF. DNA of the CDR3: TGCGCCAGCAGCCAAGATGCCATCGGGACCAAAAACATTCAGTACTTC.